This TCR beta chain was identified in a study of a mutant IDH1 vaccine in newly diagnosed glioma. About the research overall: Patients in the study were vaccinated eight times, receiving shots in weeks 1, 3, 5, 7, 11, 15, 19 and 23. Patients were pretreated with radiotherapy, temozolomide, or both, mostly both.

Libraries were prepared by immunoSEQ multiplex PCR; TCRdb keeps only in-frame clonotypes and omits some of them. Here the sample spans about 54,000 clones, 75% to 90% being singletons. CDR3 length equals 13 residues. Trimming took 5 bases from V and 8 from J; bases not matched to a gene: 8. Per germline, CDR1 SEHNR and CDR2 FQNEAQ (reference sequence). Details on this clone: What it recognizes is unknown.

The time point here: week 23, last vaccination. All doses held 300 ug of mutant IDH1 20-mer peptide, with topical imiquimod. The source was PBMCs, collected from a glioma patient whose treatment included an IDH1 peptide vaccine. The source of this sequence is a man in his forties with glioma. The chain couples TRBV7-9 to TRBJ1-2; 7 nucleotides align to TRBD1. CDR3 sequence (DNA): TGTGCCAGCAGCAAACACAGGGGTGAAGGCTACACCTTC. Translation: CASSKHRGEGYTF.